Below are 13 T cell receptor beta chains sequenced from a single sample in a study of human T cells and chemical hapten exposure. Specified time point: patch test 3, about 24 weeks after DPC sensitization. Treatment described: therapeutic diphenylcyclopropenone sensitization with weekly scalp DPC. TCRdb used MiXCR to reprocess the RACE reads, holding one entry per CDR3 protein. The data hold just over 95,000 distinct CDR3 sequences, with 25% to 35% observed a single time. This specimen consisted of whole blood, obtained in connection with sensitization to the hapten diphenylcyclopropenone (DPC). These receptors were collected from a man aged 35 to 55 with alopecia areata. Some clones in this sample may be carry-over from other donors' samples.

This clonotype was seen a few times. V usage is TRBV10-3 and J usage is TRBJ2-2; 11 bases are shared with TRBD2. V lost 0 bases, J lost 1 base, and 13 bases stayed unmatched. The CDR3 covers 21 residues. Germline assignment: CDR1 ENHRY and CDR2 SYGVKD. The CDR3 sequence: CAISESPLAGGTLENTGELFF. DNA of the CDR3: TGTGCCATCAGTGAGTCGCCCCTAGCGGGAGGTACCCTAGAGAACACCGGGGAGCTGTTTTTT.

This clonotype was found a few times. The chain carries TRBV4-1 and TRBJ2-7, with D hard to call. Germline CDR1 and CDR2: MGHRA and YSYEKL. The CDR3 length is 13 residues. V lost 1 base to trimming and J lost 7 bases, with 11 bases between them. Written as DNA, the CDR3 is TGCGCCAGCAGCCAAGGGGTGAGGTGGGAGCAGTACTTC. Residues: CASSQGVRWEQYF.

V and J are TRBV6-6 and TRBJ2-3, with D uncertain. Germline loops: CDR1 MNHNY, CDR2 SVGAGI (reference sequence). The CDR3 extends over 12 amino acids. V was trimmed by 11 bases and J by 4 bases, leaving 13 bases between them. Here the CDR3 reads CAGSTVADTQYF. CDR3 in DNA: TGTGCCGGATCGACCGTGGCAGATACGCAGTATTTT.

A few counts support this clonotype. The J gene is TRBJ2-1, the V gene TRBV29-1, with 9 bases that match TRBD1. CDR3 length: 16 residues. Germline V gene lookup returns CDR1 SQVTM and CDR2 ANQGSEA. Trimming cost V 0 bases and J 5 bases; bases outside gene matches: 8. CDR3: CSVEERDRAENNEQFF. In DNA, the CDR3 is TGCAGCGTTGAAGAGAGGGACAGGGCCGAGAACAATGAGCAGTTCTTC.

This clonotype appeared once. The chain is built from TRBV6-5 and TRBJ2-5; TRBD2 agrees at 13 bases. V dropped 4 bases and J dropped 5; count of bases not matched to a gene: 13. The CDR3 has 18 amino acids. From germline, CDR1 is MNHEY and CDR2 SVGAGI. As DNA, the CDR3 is TGTGCCAGCAGTTTGAGGACTAGCGGGAGAGGAGGGTTGGAGACCCAGTACTTC. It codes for CASSLRTSGRGGLETQYF.

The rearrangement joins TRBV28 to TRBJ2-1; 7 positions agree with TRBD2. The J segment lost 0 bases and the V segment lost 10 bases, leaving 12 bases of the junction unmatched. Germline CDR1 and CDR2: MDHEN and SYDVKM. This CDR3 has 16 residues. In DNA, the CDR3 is TGTGCCACAAGGAGGGAGGGACTGAGCTCCTACAATGAGCAGTTCTTC. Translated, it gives CATRREGLSSYNEQFF.

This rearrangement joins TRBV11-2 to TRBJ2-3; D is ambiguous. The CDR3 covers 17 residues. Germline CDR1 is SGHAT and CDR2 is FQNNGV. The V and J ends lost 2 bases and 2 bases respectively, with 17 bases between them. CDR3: CASSLRSTARPTDTQYF. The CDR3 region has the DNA TGTGCCAGCAGCTTAAGGTCCACCGCTAGACCCACAGATACGCAGTATTTT. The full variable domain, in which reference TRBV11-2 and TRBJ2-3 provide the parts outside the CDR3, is EAGVAQSPRYKIIEKRQSVAFWCNPISGHATLYWYQQILGQGPKLLIQFQNNGVVDDSQLPKDRFSAERLKGVDSTLKIQPAKLEDSAVYLCASSLRSTARPTDTQYFGPGTRLTVL.

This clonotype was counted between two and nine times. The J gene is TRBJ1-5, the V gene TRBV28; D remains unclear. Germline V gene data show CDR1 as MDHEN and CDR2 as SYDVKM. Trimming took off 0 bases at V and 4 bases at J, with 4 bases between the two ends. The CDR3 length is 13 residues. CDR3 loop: CASSLWGNQPQHF. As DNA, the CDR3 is TGTGCCAGCAGTTTATGGGGGAATCAGCCCCAGCATTTT.

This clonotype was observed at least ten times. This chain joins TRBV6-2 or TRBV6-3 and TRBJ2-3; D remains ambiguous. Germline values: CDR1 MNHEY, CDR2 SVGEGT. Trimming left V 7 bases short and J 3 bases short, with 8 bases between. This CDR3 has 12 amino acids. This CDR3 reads CASTTQTDTQYF. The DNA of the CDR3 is TGTGCCAGCACAACGCAAACAGATACGCAGTATTTT.

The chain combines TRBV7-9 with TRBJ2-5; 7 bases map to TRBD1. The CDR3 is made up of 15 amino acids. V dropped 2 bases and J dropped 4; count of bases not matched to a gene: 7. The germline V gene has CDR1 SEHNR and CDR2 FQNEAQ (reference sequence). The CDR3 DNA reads TGTGCCAGCAGCTTAAGACAGGGAATCGGAGAGACCCAGTACTTC. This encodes CASSLRQGIGETQYF.

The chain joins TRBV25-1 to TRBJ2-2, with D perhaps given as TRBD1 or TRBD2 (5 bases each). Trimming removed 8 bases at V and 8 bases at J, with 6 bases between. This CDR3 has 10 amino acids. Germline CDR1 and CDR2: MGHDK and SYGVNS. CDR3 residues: CASGGGELFF. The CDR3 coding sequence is TGTGCCAGCGGGGGAGGGGAGCTGTTTTTT.

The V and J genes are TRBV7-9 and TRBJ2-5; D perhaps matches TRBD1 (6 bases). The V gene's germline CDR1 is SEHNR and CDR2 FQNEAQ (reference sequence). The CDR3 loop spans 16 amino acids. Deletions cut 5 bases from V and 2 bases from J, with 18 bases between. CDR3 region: CASSASPGTGQETQYF. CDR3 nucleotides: TGTGCCAGCAGCGCCAGCCCTGGAACAGGGCAAGAGACCCAGTACTTC. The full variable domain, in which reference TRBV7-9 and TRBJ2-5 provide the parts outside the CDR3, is DTGVSQNPRHKITKRGQNVTFRCDPISEHNRLYWYRQTLGQGPEFLTYFQNEAQLEKSRLLSDRFSAERPKGSFSTLEIQRTEQGDSAMYLCASSASPGTGQETQYFGPGTRLLVL.

CDR3 in amino acids: CASSRDNSYEQYF. The CDR3 DNA follows: TGTGCCAGCAGCCGGGACAACTCTTACGAGCAGTACTTC. This chain links TRBV11-1 with TRBJ2-7, with a tentative D call TRBD1 (6 bases). V was trimmed by 5 bases and J by 4 bases, leaving 12 bases between them. This CDR3 region has 13 residues. The germline V gene has CDR1 SGHAT and CDR2 FQDESV (reference sequence).